This passage covers 30 T cell receptor beta chains from one sample sequenced in a study of graft-versus-host responses after intestinal transplantation. Sequencing used immunoSEQ multiplex PCR; TCRdb keeps in-frame clones, though not all of them. The sample consists of some 26,000 clones, approximately 93% of them appearing once. The source was PBMCs, collected 156 days after intestinal transplant. Receptors originate from a human patient who received an intestinal transplant, so some T cells may come from the graft donor.

This chain uses TRBV28 with TRBJ1-5; unclear D gene. The CDR3 runs 16 residues. CDR1 is MDHEN, CDR2 SYDVKM, per germline. Between the trimmed V and J ends, which lost 1 base and 7 bases, there was a span of 17 bases. The DNA for the CDR3 is TGTGCCAGCAGTTTATTTTTTGGGGTCGGAAGGCAGCCCCAGCATTTT. Protein: CASSLFFGVGRQPQHF.

The sample holds one count of this clone. The chain uses TRBV6-6 and TRBJ1-1; no firm D call. CDR3 length: 13 amino acids. V shed 4 bases and J shed 1 base, with 7 bases lying between them. Germline V CDR1 and CDR2: MNHNY, SVGAGI (reference sequence). The CDR3 bases are TGTGCCAGCAGTTCTGCGGGGAACACTGAAGCTTTCTTT. Its protein product is CASSSAGNTEAFF.

V and J are TRBV4-3 and TRBJ1-2; possibly TRBD1 for D (5 bases). Germline CDR1 and CDR2: LGHNA and YSLEER. The CDR3 contains 15 residues. Trimming took off 0 bases at V and 4 bases at J, with 12 bases between the two ends. CDR3 DNA: TGCGCCAGCAGCCAAGAGTGGGGCCGTGGCTATGGCTACACCTTC. This encodes CASSQEWGRGYGYTF.

CDR3 in DNA: TGCGCCAGCGGGATAGGGACTAGCGGGGGGTTTGAGCAGTTCTTC. It translates to CASGIGTSGGFEQFF. This chain uses TRBV5-1 with TRBJ2-1; 15 nucleotides agree with TRBD2. The CDR3 sequence is 15 residues long. Germline V CDR1 and CDR2: SGHRS, YFSETQ. Losses at the gene ends were 7 bases for V and 9 bases for J; bases not matched to a gene: 8. Based on the CDR3 plus reference TRBV5-1 and TRBJ2-1, the full variable domain is KAGVTQTPRYLIKTRGQQVTLSCSPISGHRSVSWYQQTPGQGLQFLFEYFSETQRNKGNFPGRFSGRQFSNSRSEMNVSTLELGDSALYLCASGIGTSGGFEQFFGPGTRLTVL.

V gene TRBV28 combines with J gene TRBJ1-2, with D unresolved. CDR3 size: 13 residues. The V gene lost 3 bases and the J gene lost 6 bases, with 11 bases spanning the gap. The germline CDR1 and CDR2 sequences are MDHEN and SYDVKM. The CDR3 is CASSLSGYDGYTF. The DNA of the CDR3 is TGTGCCAGCAGTTTGTCAGGCTACGATGGCTACACCTTC.

The rearrangement uses TRBV27 and TRBJ1-2; D remains unclear. CDR3 length: 13 residues. V lost 0 bases and J 2 bases, leaving 4 bases between the germline ends. The germline V gene has CDR1 MNHEY and CDR2 SMNVEV (reference sequence). As DNA, the CDR3 is TGTGCCAGCAGTTTATCGCCCAACTATGGCTACACCTTC. It encodes CASSLSPNYGYTF.

This clone came up once. This chain uses TRBV6-4 with TRBJ2-3, with D maybe TRBD2 (6 bases). This CDR3 comprises 14 residues. CDR1 is MRHNA and CDR2 is SNTAGT in the germline V gene. V was shortened by 6 bases and J by 0 bases, with 10 bases between the two germline ends. CDR3: CASSAGTSTDTQYF. For the CDR3, the DNA is TGTGCCAGCAGCGCCGGGACTAGCACAGATACGCAGTATTTT.

CDR3 nucleotides: TGTGGCACTCGGAGAAAGATAACACAAAGTCGGGCCAACGTCCTGACTTTC. Amino acids: CGTRRKITQSRANVLTF. The chain joins TRBV8-2 to TRBJ2-6; the table's TRBD2 call for D was not verified on the DNA. TRBV8-2 is an annotated pseudogene. The CDR3 loop spans 17 amino acids.

This chain links TRBV4-3 with TRBJ2-7; 8 nucleotides match TRBD1. This CDR3 has 15 amino acids. From germline, CDR1 is LGHNA and CDR2 YSLEER. The J segment lost 7 bases and the V segment lost 0 bases, leaving 8 bases of the junction unmatched. CDR3 residues: CASSQDGTGEGEQYF. The CDR3 bases are TGCGCCAGCAGCCAAGACGGGACAGGTGAGGGAGAGCAGTACTTC.

This sequence joins TRBV7-7 and TRBJ2-4; D unclear. V dropped 5 bases and J dropped 0 bases, with 20 bases sitting between them. This CDR3 comprises 18 residues. Germline V gene sequence: CDR1 SSHAT, CDR2 FNYEAQ (reference sequence). The CDR3 spells CASSPPSCGPLAKNIQYF. Written as DNA, the CDR3 is TGTGCCAGCAGCCCCCCGAGCTGTGGGCCCTTAGCCAAAAACATTCAGTACTTC.

This chain uses TRBV12-5 with TRBJ2-1; the D is unclear. Germline V lookup: CDR1 LGHNT, CDR2 FRNRAP. The CDR3 is made up of 12 amino acids. V was cut by 1 base and J by 9 bases, with 7 bases left in between. CDR3 nucleotide sequence: TGTGCTAGTGGTTTGGAACAGACTGAGCAGTTCTTC. Amino acids: CASGLEQTEQFF.

The rearrangement links TRBV30 to TRBJ1-3; no definite D call. V was pared by 3 bases and J by 6 bases, with 6 bases between. CDR1 is GTSNPN and CDR2 is SVGIG in the germline V gene (reference sequence). The length of the CDR3 is 11 residues. CDR3 amino acids: CAWSAVNTIYF. The CDR3, as DNA: TGTGCCTGGAGCGCCGTAAACACCATATATTTT.

The V gene is TRBV28, the J gene TRBJ2-1; D is unresolved. The CDR3 is 12 residues long. Germline V CDR1 and CDR2: MDHEN, SYDVKM. V dropped 6 bases and J dropped 7 bases, with 10 bases sitting between them. The CDR3 sequence: CASRSSKNEQFF. The DNA for the CDR3 is TGTGCCAGCAGATCTTCCAAGAATGAGCAGTTCTTC. The variable domain in full, completed from reference TRBV28 and TRBJ2-1, reads DVKVTQSSRYLVKRTGEKVFLECVQDMDHENMFWYRQDPGLGLRLIYFSYDVKMKEKGDIPEGYSVSREKKERFSLILESASTNQTSMYLCASRSSKNEQFFGPGTRLTVL.

The genes are TRBV5-1 and TRBJ2-7, with 9 bases matching TRBD2. CDR1 and CDR2 (germline): SGHRS, YFSETQ. This CDR3 region has 16 residues. V gave up 0 bases and J gave up 3 bases; unmatched junction bases: 7. The CDR3 DNA follows: TGCGCCAGCAGCTTGGATAATATTAGCGGGAGCTACGAGCAGTACTTC. Translating it yields CASSLDNISGSYEQYF.

The chain combines TRBV11-2 with TRBJ2-3, with unresolved D. V was pared by 2 bases and J by 1 base, with 10 bases between. This CDR3 has 15 residues. In germline, CDR1 is SGHAT, CDR2 FQNNGV. CDR3 coding DNA: TGTGCCAGCAGCTTATATGATGGCCGCACAGATACGCAGTATTTT. Translating it yields CASSLYDGRTDTQYF. The full variable domain, rest sourced from reference TRBV11-2 and TRBJ2-3, is EAGVAQSPRYKIIEKRQSVAFWCNPISGHATLYWYQQILGQGPKLLIQFQNNGVVDDSQLPKDRFSAERLKGVDSTLKIQPAKLEDSAVYLCASSLYDGRTDTQYFGPGTRLTVL.

The chain is built from TRBV5-4 and TRBJ2-1; D unresolved. Germline lookup yields CDR1 SGHNT and CDR2 YYREEE (reference sequence). Trimming pared 5 bases from V and 0 bases from J, leaving 12 bases between. This CDR3 comprises 15 residues. The CDR3 bases are TGTGCCAGCAGTATAGCAGCCAGCTCCTACAATGAGCAGTTCTTC. Amino acid sequence: CASSIAASSYNEQFF.

This sequence joins TRBV30 and TRBJ1-2, with D hard to call. The length of the CDR3 is 12 residues. CDR1 and CDR2 (germline): GTSNPN, SVGIG (reference sequence). Trimming took 5 bases from V and 4 from J, leaving 11 bases between them. This CDR3 is CAWDLLGYGYTF. The CDR3 DNA follows: TGTGCCTGGGACCTCTTGGGCTATGGCTACACCTTC.

This clone has more than one count but fewer than ten. The chain's CDR3 is CASSQETAFYEQYF. The DNA for the CDR3 is TGTGCCAGCAGCCAAGAGACAGCCTTCTACGAGCAGTACTTC. The chain uses TRBV4-2 and TRBJ2-7; perhaps TRBD1 as D (5 bases). The CDR3 has 14 residues. From germline, CDR1 is LGHNA and CDR2 YNFKEQ. The V and J ends lost 0 bases and 3 bases respectively, with 9 bases between them.

This chain connects TRBV27 to TRBJ2-1; the match to TRBD1 covers 12 bases. The CDR3 is 16 residues long. Trimming at V came to 3 bases and at J to 8 bases, leaving 8 bases not matched to a gene. Germline values: CDR1 MNHEY, CDR2 SMNVEV (reference sequence). CDR3 protein: CASSFLVGTGGHEQFF. The DNA for the CDR3 is TGTGCCAGCAGTTTTCTTGTGGGGACAGGGGGCCATGAGCAGTTCTTC.

Worth noting for this clone: Because the CDR3's place on the DNA is in doubt, the DNA is left out and the CDR3 is given as listed by TCRdb. The chain is built from TRBV5-1 and TRBJ2-5; the table's D call, TRBD1, was not checked against the DNA. CDR1 and CDR2 (germline): SGHRS, YFSETQ. Termini included, the CDR3 measures 14 amino acids. The CDR3 loop reads CASSFGPGPETQYF.

This clone was detected only once. The gene calls are TRBV5-1 and TRBJ1-1, with D hard to call. From germline, CDR1 is SGHRS and CDR2 YFSETQ. The CDR3 has 13 residues. V lost 0 bases, J lost 1 base, and 4 bases lay in between. The CDR3 DNA reads TGCGCCAGCAGCTTGGCCAAGAACACTGAAGCTTTCTTT. Translating gives CASSLAKNTEAFF.

The CDR3 region is CASSPSPGAYEQYF. The CDR3 DNA reads TGTGCCAGCAGTCCGTCCCCAGGGGCCTACGAGCAGTACTTC. This chain connects TRBV27 to TRBJ2-5, with D possibly being TRBD1 (6 bases). Near its end, the DNA agrees better with TRBJ2-7, so the J call may be wrong. CDR3 length equals 14 residues. Germline V gene sequence: CDR1 MNHEY, CDR2 SMNVEV (reference sequence).

The chain employs TRBV11-3 and TRBJ2-7, with TRBD1 matching 12 bases. Trimming at V came to 5 bases and at J to 4 bases, leaving 3 bases not matched to a gene. CDR1 and CDR2 (germline): SGHNT, YENEEA. The CDR3 consists of 14 residues. CDR3 loop: CASSLGQGAYEQYF. CDR3 nucleotide sequence: TGTGCCAGCAGCCTGGGACAGGGGGCTTACGAGCAGTACTTC.

The sample holds one count of this clone. The chain carries TRBV4-1 and TRBJ2-4; TRBD1 is a possible D gene (5 bases). The ends were cut back, 0 bases at V and 2 bases at J, with 11 bases in the middle. The germline V gene encodes CDR1 MGHRA and CDR2 YSYEKL. The CDR3 length is 16 residues. CDR3 protein: CASSQDWGASKNIQYF. DNA of the CDR3: TGCGCCAGCAGCCAAGACTGGGGCGCGTCCAAAAACATTCAGTACTTC.

The rearrangement uses TRBV6-9 and TRBJ2-5; the D is unclear. V lost 7 bases and J 5 bases, leaving 5 bases between the germline ends. CDR3 length: 10 residues. Germline V gives CDR1 MNHGY, CDR2 SVAAGI. This CDR3 reads CASTSETQYF. For the CDR3, the DNA is TGTGCCAGCACCTCGGAGACCCAGTACTTC.

V gene TRBV19 combines with J gene TRBJ1-1; TRBD1 aligns across 8 bases. The CDR3 extends over 14 amino acids. Germline CDR1 reads LNHDA; CDR2 reads SQIVND (reference sequence). The V gene end was trimmed by 4 bases and the J gene end by 3 bases; junction bases not matched to a gene: 4. The CDR3: CASSTGTGHTEAFF. For the CDR3, the DNA is TGTGCCAGTAGTACCGGGACAGGACACACTGAAGCTTTCTTT.

The V call is TRBV9, the J call TRBJ1-6, with unresolved D. Trimming removed 0 bases at V and 10 bases at J, with 17 bases between. The CDR3 covers 16 residues. Per germline, CDR1 SGDLS and CDR2 YYNGEE. In DNA form, the CDR3 reads TGTGCCAGCAGCGTAGGCGACTGGGAGCTTGGGTCACCCCTCCACTTT. This codes for CASSVGDWELGSPLHF. Supplemented by reference TRBV9 and TRBJ1-6, the full variable domain reads DSGVTQTPKHLITATGQRVTLRCSPRSGDLSVYWYQQSLDQGLQFLIQYYNGEERAKGNILERFSAQQFPDLHSELNLSSLELGDSALYFCASSVGDWELGSPLHFGNGTRLTVT.

The chain is built from TRBV29-1 and TRBJ2-7; 7 nucleotides agree with TRBD2. This CDR3 spans 14 amino acids. V lost 5 bases, J lost 3 bases, and 10 bases stayed unmatched. CDR1 is SQVTM and CDR2 is ANQGSEA in the germline V gene. The CDR3 DNA reads as TGCAGCGTTCTCAGGGCAGGGACTAACTACGAGCAGTACTTC. The encoded protein is CSVLRAGTNYEQYF.

J is TRBJ1-1 and V is TRBV5-6; D gene unclear. The germline V and J ends were trimmed by 0 bases and 9 bases, with 12 bases remaining between them. CDR1 is SGHDT, CDR2 YYEEEE, per germline. The length of the CDR3 is 13 residues. CDR3 nucleotide sequence: TGTGCCAGCAGCTTGGTGGGAAATCGGCAAGCTTTCTTT. Translated, it gives CASSLVGNRQAFF. Using reference TRBV5-6 and TRBJ1-1 for the parts outside the CDR3, the full variable domain is DAGVTQSPTHLIKTRGQQVTLRCSPKSGHDTVSWYQQALGQGPQFIFQYYEEEERQRGNFPDRFSGHQFPNYSSELNVNALLLGDSALYLCASSLVGNRQAFFGQGTRLTVV.

The chain has TRBV13 and TRBJ2-7; 8 nucleotides align to TRBD2. The germline CDR1 and CDR2 sequences are PRHDT and FYEKMQ (reference sequence). The CDR3 consists of 13 residues. The V gene end was trimmed by 0 bases and the J gene end by 6 bases; junction bases not matched to a gene: 1. CDR3 sequence reads: CASSLGTSAEQYF. The DNA for the CDR3 is TGTGCCAGCAGCTTAGGGACTAGCGCCGAGCAGTACTTC.